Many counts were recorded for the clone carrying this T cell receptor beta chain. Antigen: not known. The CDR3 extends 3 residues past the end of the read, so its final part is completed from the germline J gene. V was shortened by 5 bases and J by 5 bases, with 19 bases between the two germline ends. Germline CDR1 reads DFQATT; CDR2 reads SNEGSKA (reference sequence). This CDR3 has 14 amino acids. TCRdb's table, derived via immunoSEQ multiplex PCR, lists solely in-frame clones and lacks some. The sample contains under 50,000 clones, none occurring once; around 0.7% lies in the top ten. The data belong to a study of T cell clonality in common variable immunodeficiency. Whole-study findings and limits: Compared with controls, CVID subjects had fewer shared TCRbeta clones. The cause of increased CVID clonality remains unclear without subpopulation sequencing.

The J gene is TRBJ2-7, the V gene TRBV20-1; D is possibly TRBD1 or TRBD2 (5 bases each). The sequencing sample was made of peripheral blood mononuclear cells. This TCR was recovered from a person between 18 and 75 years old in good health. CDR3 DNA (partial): TGCAGTGCTCTCGGTGCAGGGAGAAGCCACGAG. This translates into CSALGAGRSHE. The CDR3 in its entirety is CSALGAGRSHEQYF.